These 9 T cell receptor beta chains came from one sample sequenced in a study of vaccination and CD4 T cells after COVID-19. Treatment specified: approximately nine-day PBMC culture with coronavirus spike peptide pools or control peptides (ViraFEST assay). Their antigen targets remain unknown. The assay that was used to sequence DNA from cultured CD4+ T cells was the Oncomine TCR Beta short-read assay. TCRdb redid the calling of the PCR reads with MiXCR, one entry per CDR3 protein. Counted here are some 9,000 distinct CDR3 sequences, over 30% occurring once; the ten biggest clones make up roughly a sixth. The sample comprised CD4+ T cells from blood, cultured in vitro. Every receptor here comes from a human donor who had recovered from COVID-19.

CDR3 bases: TGCGCCAGCAGCTATTCCGGGACTAGCGGGGGCGCCAGGGGAGAGACCCAGTACTTC. It specifies CASSYSGTSGGARGETQYF. The chain uses TRBV5-1 and TRBJ2-5; TRBD2 agrees at 14 bases. V lost 3 bases and J lost 4; bases outside the gene matches: 14. Germline V gene sequence: CDR1 SGHRS, CDR2 YFSETQ. The CDR3 is 19 residues long. The full variable domain, in which reference TRBV5-1 and TRBJ2-5 provide the parts outside the CDR3, is KAGVTQTPRYLIKTRGQQVTLSCSPISGHRSVSWYQQTPGQGLQFLFEYFSETQRNKGNFPGRFSGRQFSNSRSEMNVSTLELGDSALYLCASSYSGTSGGARGETQYFGPGTRLLVL.

This chain joins TRBV6-2 or TRBV6-3 and TRBJ2-1; 7 positions agree with TRBD2. The CDR3 consists of 16 residues. The V gene's germline CDR1 is MNHEY and CDR2 SVGEGT. The V segment lost 8 bases and the J segment 0 bases; nucleotides outside the gene matches: 10. CDR3 in DNA: TGTGCCAGCCTCCCTGGGAGGGTTTTCTCCTACAATGAGCAGTTCTTC. This codes for CASLPGRVFSYNEQFF.

The chain carries TRBV5-1 and TRBJ1-1, with a tentative D call TRBD1 (6 bases). V was shortened by 7 bases and J by 4 bases, with 20 bases between the two germline ends. Germline values: CDR1 SGHRS, CDR2 YFSETQ. There are 15 residues in the CDR3. CDR3 coding DNA: TGCGCCAGCCGGGCAAGGGGGGAAGGGTTCACTGAAGCTTTCTTT. Protein sequence: CASRARGEGFTEAFF.

This sequence joins TRBV10-3 and TRBJ1-5; maybe TRBD1 (5 bases). The germline V gene has CDR1 ENHRY and CDR2 SYGVKD. Trimming removed 6 bases from V and 3 bases from J, with 15 bases in between. The CDR3 is made up of 15 amino acids. CDR3 amino acids: CAIRFDSGPNQPQHF. The CDR3 bases are TGTGCCATCAGATTCGACAGCGGCCCCAATCAGCCCCAGCATTTT.

The chain uses TRBV7-9 and TRBJ1-4; 7 nucleotides match TRBD1. The germline V gene has CDR1 SEHNR and CDR2 FQNEAQ (reference sequence). CDR3 length: 15 amino acids. V was clipped by 1 base and J by 7 bases; unmatched bases: 6. Here the CDR3 reads CASSLDRGESEKLFF. CDR3 nucleotide sequence: TGTGCCAGCAGCTTAGACAGGGGTGAGAGTGAAAAACTGTTTTTT.

The gene calls are TRBV20-1 and TRBJ1-5; a possible D gene is TRBD1 (6 bases). Germline V gives CDR1 DFQATT, CDR2 SNEGSKA (reference sequence). The CDR3 runs 17 residues. Trimming pared 5 bases from V and 1 base from J, leaving 21 bases between. The CDR3 bases are TGCAGTGCTCCTGGGGGGGCGCGGGGAATAAGCAATCAGCCCCAGCATTTT. It is translated as CSAPGGARGISNQPQHF.

In its sample, this clonotype ranks as large (0.1 to 1%). The chain links TRBV2 to TRBJ1-2; the match to TRBD1 covers 7 bases. The CDR3 is 14 amino acids. The germline V gene encodes CDR1 SNHLY and CDR2 FYNNEI. V trimming: 2 bases; J trimming: 2 bases; junction bases outside the gene matches: 2. The CDR3 nucleotides read TGTGCCAGCAGTGAAATGGGACAGAACTATGGCTACACCTTC. It codes for CASSEMGQNYGYTF.

This clonotype is labeled medium-sized. V and J are TRBV2 and TRBJ2-5; D tentatively reads TRBD1 or TRBD2 (5 bases each). Per the germline V gene, CDR1 is SNHLY and CDR2 is FYNNEI. The CDR3 is made up of 14 amino acids. Trimming shortened V by 3 bases and J by 6 bases, and 14 bases separated the two germline ends. The CDR3 DNA sequence: TGTGCCAGCAGTGAGGGGGTCTTGGGGAAGACCCAGTACTTC. Translating gives CASSEGVLGKTQYF.

In its sample, this clonotype was seen a few times. The rearrangement links TRBV6-1 to TRBJ2-7; unclear D gene. This CDR3 comprises 13 residues. Trimming stripped 4 bases from V and 8 bases from J, with 15 bases between. CDR1 is MNHNS, CDR2 SASEGT, per germline. CDR3 DNA: TGTGCCAGCAGTGGGTTGGCGAAGGCGCAGCAGTACTTC. Its protein is CASSGLAKAQQYF.